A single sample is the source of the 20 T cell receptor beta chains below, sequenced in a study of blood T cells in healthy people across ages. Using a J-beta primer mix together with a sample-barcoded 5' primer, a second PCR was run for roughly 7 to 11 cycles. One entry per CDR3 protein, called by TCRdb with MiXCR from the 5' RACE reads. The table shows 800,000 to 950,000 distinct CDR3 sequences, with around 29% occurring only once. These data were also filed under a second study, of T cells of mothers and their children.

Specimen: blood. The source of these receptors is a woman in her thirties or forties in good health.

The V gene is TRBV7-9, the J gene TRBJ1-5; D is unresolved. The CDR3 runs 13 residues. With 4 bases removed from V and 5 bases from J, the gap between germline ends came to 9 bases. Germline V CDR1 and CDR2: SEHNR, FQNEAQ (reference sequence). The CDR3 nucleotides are TGTGCCAGCAGCTCCATCGGGGATCAGCCCCAGCATTTT. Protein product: CASSSIGDQPQHF.

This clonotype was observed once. This CDR3 reads CASSRGGLAASTDTQYF. Written as DNA, the CDR3 is TGCGCCAGCAGCCGGGGGGGACTAGCGGCGAGCACAGATACGCAGTATTTT. The rearrangement uses TRBV5-1 and TRBJ2-3; the match to TRBD2 covers 11 bases. V trimming: 4 bases; J trimming: 0 bases; junction bases outside the gene matches: 7. The CDR3 has 17 amino acids. The germline gives CDR1 SGHRS, CDR2 YFSETQ.

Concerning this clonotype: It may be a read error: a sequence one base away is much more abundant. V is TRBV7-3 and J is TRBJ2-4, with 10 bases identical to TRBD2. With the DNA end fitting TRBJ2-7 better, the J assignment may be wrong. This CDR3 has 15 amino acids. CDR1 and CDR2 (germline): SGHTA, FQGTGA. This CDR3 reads CASSLELAGLGEQYF. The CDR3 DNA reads TGTGCCAGCAGCCTCGAACTAGCGGGGCTTGGCGAGCAGTACTTC.

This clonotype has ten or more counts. CDR3 in amino acids: CASSFGAGETQYF. The CDR3 nucleotides read TGTGCCAGCTCCTTTGGGGCTGGGGAGACCCAGTACTTC. The chain uses TRBV11-2 and TRBJ2-5; maybe TRBD1 (5 bases). This CDR3 has 13 amino acids. Between the trimmed V and J ends, which lost 8 bases and 5 bases, there was a span of 15 bases. The V gene's germline CDR1 is SGHAT and CDR2 FQNNGV.

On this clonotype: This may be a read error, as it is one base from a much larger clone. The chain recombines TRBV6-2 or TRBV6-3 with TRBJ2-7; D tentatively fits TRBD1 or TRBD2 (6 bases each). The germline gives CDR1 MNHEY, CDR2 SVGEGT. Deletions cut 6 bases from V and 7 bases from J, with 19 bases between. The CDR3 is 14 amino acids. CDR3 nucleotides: TGTGCCAGCAGACGCGTCGGGGGCTACAATGAGCAGTACTTC. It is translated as CASRRVGGYNEQYF.

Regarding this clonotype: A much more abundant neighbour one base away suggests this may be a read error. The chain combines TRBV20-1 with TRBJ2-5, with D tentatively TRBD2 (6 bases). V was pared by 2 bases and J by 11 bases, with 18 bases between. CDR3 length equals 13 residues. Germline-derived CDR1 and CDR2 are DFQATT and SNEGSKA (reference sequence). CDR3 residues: CSARTGVENEQYF. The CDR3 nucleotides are TGCAGTGCTAGAACGGGGGTTGAGAATGAGCAGTACTTC.

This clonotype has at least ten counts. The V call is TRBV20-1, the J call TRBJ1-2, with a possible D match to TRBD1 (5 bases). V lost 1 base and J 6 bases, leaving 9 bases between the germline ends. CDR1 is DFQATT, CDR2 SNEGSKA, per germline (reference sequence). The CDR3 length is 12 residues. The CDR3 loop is CSARAARDGYTF. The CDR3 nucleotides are TGCAGTGCTAGAGCAGCCAGGGATGGCTACACCTTC.

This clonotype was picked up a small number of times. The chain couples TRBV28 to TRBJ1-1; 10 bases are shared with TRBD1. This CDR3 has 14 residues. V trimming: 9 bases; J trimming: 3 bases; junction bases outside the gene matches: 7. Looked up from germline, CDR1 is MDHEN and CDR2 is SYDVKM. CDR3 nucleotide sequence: TGTGCCAGTACGACGGGACAGGGGCACACTGAAGCTTTCTTT. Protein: CASTTGQGHTEAFF.

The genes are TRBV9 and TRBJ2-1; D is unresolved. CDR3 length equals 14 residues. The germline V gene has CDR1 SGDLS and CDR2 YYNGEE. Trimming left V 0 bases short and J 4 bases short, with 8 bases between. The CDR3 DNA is TGTGCCAGCAGCGTAGCGGCAGGTTACAATGAGCAGTTCTTC. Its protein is CASSVAAGYNEQFF.

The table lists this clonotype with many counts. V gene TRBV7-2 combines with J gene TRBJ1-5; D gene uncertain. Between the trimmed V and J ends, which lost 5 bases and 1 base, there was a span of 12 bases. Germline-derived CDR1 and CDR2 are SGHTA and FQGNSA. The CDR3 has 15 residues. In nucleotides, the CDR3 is TGTGCCAGCAGCGTCGGGCCGATCAGCAATCAGCCCCAGCATTTT. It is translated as CASSVGPISNQPQHF. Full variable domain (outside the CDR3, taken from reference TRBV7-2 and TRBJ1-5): GAGVSQSPSNKVTEKGKDVELRCDPISGHTALYWYRQSLGQGLEFLIYFQGNSAPDKSGLPSDRFSAERTGGSVSTLTIQRTQQEDSAVYLCASSVGPISNQPQHFGDGTRLSIL.

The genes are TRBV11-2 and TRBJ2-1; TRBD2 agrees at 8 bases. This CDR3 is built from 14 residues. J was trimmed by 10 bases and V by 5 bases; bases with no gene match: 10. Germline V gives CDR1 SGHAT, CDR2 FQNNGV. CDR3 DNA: TGTGCCAGCAGCCAGAGCGGGGGCCGGGGGGAGCAGTTCTTC. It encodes CASSQSGGRGEQFF.

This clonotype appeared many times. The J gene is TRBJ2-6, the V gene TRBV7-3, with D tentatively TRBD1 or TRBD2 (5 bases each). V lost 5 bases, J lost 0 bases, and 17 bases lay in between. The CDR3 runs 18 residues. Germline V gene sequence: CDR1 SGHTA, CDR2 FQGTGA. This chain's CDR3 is CASSLIGTANSGANVLTF. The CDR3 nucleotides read TGTGCCAGCAGCCTCATTGGGACCGCCAACTCTGGGGCCAACGTCCTGACTTTC. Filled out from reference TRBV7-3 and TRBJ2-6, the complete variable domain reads GAGVSQTPSNKVTEKGKYVELRCDPISGHTALYWYRQSLGQGPEFLIYFQGTGAADDSGLPNDRFFAVRPEGSVSTLKIQRTERGDSAVYLCASSLIGTANSGANVLTFGAGSRLTVL.

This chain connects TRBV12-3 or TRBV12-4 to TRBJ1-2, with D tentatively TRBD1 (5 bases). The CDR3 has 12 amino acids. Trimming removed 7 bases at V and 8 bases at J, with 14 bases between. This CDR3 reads CASTTGVRGYTF. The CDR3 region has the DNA TGTGCCAGCACCACAGGAGTTCGCGGCTACACCTTC.

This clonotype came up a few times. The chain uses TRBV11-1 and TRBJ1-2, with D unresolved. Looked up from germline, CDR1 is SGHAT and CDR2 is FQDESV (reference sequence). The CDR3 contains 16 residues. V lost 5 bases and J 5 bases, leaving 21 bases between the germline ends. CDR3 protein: CASSPTRGDQLYGYTF. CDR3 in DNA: TGTGCCAGCAGCCCCACCCGCGGAGACCAACTATATGGCTACACCTTC.

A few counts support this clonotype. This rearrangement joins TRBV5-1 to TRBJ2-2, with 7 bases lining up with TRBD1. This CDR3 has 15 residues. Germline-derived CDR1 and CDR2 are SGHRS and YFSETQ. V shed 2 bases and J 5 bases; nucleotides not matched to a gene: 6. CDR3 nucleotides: TGCGCCAGCAGCTTCCAGGGGGATTCGACCGGGGAGCTGTTTTTT. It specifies CASSFQGDSTGELFF.

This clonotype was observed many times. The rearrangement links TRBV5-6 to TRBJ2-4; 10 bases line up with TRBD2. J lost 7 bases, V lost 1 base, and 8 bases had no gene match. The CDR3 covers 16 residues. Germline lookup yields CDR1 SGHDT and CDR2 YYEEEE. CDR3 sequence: CASSLRLAGAGNIQYF. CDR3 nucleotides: TGTGCCAGCAGCTTGAGGCTAGCGGGGGCGGGGAACATTCAGTACTTC.

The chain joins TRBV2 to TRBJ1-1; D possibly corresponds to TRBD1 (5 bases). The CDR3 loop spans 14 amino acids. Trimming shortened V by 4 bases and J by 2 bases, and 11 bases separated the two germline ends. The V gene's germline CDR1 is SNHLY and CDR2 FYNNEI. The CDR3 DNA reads TGTGCCAGCAGTGTCGACAGAAGCAACACTGAAGCTTTCTTT. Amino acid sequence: CASSVDRSNTEAFF.

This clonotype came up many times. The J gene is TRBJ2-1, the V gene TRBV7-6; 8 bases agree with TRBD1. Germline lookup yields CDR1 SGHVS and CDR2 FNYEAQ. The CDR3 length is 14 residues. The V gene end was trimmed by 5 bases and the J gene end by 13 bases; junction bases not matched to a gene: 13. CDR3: CASSHPYLTGDQFF. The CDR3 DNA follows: TGTGCCAGCAGCCACCCCTACTTGACAGGGGACCAGTTCTTC.

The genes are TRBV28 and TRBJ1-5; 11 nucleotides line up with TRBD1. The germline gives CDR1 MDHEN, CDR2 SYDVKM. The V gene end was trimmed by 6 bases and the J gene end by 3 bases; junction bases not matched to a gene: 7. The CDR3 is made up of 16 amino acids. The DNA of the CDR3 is TGTGCCAGCAGCTTCGGGACAGGGGGAAACAATCAGCCCCAGCATTTT. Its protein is CASSFGTGGNNQPQHF.

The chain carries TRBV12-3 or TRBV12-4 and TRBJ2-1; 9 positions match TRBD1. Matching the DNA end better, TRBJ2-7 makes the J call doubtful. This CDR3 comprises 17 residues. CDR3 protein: CASRPAPGQGSYNEQYF. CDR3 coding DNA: TGTGCCAGCAGACCGGCTCCGGGACAGGGATCCTACAATGAGCAGTACTTC.